The table lists the clone carrying this T cell receptor beta chain with many counts. Its antigen is currently unknown. Trimming pared 5 bases from V and 1 base from J, leaving 11 bases between. The length of the CDR3 is 14 residues. Germline V CDR1 and CDR2: MGHDK, SYGVNS. The data derive from a study of T cells after yellow fever vaccination. Study-wide results and caveats: There was a possibility that FACS-sorted repertoires contained abundant clonotypes contaminating from the bulk population. A large majority of primary-vaccination clones showed up again after the booster (approximately 96% CD4, about 87% CD8). Weaker overall, the secondary response nonetheless peaked faster (day 5 versus 15).

A 5'RACE template-switching step, the method used to make TCR cDNA, added a universal primer site and UMIs. TCRdb itself ran the 5' RACE reads through MiXCR, one entry per CDR3 protein. The table has roughly 300,000 distinct CDR3 sequences, 6.8% seen once. The material sequenced was PBMCs, taken 45 days after the first yellow fever vaccination. The genes are TRBV25-1 and TRBJ1-1, with D unresolved. This TCR was sampled from a man younger than 35 who received the YFV17D yellow fever vaccine. This CDR3 is CASSPRTGNTEAFF. CDR3 nucleotide sequence: TGTGCCAGCAGTCCTCGGACTGGGAACACTGAAGCTTTCTTT.